This T cell receptor (beta chain) was profiled in a study of blood T cell repertoires in COVID-19. Whole-study context: Acute and convalescent COVID-19 samples came from the United States, Italy and Spain. From T cells, B-cell-depleted T cells, or PBMCs came the material, which was cDNA or gDNA.

Germline V CDR1 and CDR2: SGHTA, FQGNSA. CDR3 length: 16 amino acids. The V segment lost 5 bases and the J segment 1 base; nucleotides outside the gene matches: 8. In the study's own analysis: Amplification of reference gene primers was used by the study to estimate nucleated cell counts. This table comes from immunoSEQ multiplex PCR, and its TCRdb copy is limited to in-frame clones, with some not included. V and J calls and clone size are given by that table; D and trimming were obtained from the DNA. In the table there are under 250,000 clones, 85% to 90% of which are singletons. Sequenced sample: peripheral blood. The gene calls are TRBV7-2 and TRBJ1-3; 7 bases fit TRBD1. The clonotype comes from a woman in her fifties or sixties with acute or convalescent COVID-19. This CDR3 reads CASSPRQGASGNTIYF. The CDR3 region has the DNA TGTGCCAGCAGCCCACGACAGGGTGCATCTGGAAACACCATATATTTT. Drawing the rest from reference TRBV7-2 and TRBJ1-3, the complete variable domain is GAGVSQSPSNKVTEKGKDVELRCDPISGHTALYWYRQSLGQGLEFLIYFQGNSAPDKSGLPSDRFSAERTGGSVSTLTIQRTQQEDSAVYLCASSPRQGASGNTIYFGEGSWLTVV.